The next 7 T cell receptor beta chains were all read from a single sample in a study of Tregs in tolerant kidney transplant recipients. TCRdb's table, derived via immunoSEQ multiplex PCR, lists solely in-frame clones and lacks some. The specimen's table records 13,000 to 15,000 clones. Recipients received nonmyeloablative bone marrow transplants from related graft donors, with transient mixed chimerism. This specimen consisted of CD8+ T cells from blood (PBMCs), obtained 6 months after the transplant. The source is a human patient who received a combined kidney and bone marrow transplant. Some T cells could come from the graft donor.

The part of the CDR3 DNA that was read is TGTGCCAGCAGGGACAGAGACAGCAATCAGCCG. Amino acid sequence: CASRDRDSNQP. The CDR3 in its entirety is CASRDRDSNQPQYF. The J gene is TRBJ2-3, the V gene TRBV6-2 or TRBV6-3; perhaps TRBD1 as D (6 bases). The read terminates 3 residues ahead of where the CDR3 ends, so the germline J gene completes it. The CDR3 runs to 14 residues. Germline values: CDR1 MNHEY, CDR2 SVGEGT.

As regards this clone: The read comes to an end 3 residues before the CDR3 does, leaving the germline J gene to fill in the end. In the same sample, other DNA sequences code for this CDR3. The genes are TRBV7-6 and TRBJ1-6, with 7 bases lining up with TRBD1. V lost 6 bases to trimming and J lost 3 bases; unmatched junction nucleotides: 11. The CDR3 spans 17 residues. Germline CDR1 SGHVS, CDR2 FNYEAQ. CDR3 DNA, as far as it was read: TGTGCCAGCAGTCGTGCCTACGGGGACAGCTATAATTCACCC. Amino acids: CASSRAYGDSYNSP. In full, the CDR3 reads CASSRAYGDSYNSPLHF.

The part of the CDR3 DNA that was read is TGTGCCAGCAGCTCCGGAGGGACTAATGAAAAG. It translates to CASSSGGTNEK. The CDR3 reads in full as CASSSGGTNEKLFF. The V gene is TRBV7-9, the J gene TRBJ2-2, with TRBD2 identical over 7 bases. Sequencing ends 3 residues short of the CDR3 end; the germline J gene provides the rest. CDR3 length equals 14 residues. Germline CDR1 is SEHNR and CDR2 is FQNEAQ (reference sequence).

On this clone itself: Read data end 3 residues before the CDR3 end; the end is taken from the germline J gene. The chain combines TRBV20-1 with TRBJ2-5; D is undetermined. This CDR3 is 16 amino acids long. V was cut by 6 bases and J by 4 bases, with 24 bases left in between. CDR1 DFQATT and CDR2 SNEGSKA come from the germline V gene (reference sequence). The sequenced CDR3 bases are TGCAGTGCCGAGACTTTAGCCACTCTGCCGGGAGAGACC. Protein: CSAETLATLPGET. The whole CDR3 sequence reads CSAETLATLPGETQYF.

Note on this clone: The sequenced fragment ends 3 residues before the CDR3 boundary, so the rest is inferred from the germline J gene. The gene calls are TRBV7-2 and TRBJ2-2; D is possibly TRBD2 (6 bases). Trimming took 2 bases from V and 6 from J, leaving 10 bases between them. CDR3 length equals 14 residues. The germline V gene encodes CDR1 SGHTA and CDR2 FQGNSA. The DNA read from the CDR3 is TGTGCCAGCAGCTTACTGGGCGGGGCCGGGGAG. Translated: CASSLLGGAGE. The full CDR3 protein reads CASSLLGGAGELFF. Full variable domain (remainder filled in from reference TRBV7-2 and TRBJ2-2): GAGVSQSPSNKVTEKGKDVELRCDPISGHTALYWYRQSLGQGLEFLIYFQGNSAPDKSGLPSDRFSAERTGGSVSTLTIQRTQQEDSAVYLCASSLLGGAGELFFGEGSRLTVL.

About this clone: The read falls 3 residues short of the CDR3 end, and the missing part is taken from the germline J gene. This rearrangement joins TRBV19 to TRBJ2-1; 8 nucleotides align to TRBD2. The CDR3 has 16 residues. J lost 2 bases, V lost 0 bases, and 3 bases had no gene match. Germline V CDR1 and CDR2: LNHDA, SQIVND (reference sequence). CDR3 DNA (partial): TGTGCCAGTAGTATAGATCGGCGGGAGGCCTACAATGAG. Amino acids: CASSIDRREAYNE. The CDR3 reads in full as CASSIDRREAYNEQFF. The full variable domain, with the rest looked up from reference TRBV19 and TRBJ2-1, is DGGITQSPKYLFRKEGQNVTLSCEQNLNHDAMYWYRQDPGQGLRLIYYSQIVNDFQKGDIAEGYSVSREKKESFPLTVTSAQKNPTAFYLCASSIDRREAYNEQFFGPGTRLTVL.

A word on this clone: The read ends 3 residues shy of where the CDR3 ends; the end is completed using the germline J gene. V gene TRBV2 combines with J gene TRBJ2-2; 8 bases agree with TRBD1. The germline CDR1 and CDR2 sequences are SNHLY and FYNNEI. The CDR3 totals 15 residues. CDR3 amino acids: CASSERTGWEEKLFF. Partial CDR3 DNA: TGTGCCAGCAGTGAACGGACAGGGTGGGAAGAAAAG.